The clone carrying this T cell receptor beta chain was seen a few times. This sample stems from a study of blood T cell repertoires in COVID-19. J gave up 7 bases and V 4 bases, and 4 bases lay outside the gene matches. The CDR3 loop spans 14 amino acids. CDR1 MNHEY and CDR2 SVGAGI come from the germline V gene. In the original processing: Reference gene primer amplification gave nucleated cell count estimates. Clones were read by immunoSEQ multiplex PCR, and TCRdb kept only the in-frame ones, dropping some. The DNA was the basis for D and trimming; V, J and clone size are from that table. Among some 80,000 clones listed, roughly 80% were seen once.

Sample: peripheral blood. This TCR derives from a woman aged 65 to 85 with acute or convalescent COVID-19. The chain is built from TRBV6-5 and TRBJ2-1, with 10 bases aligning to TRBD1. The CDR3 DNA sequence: TGTGCCAGCAGTTCTCCGGACAGGGGGAATGAGCAGTTCTTC. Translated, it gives CASSSPDRGNEQFF.